What follows are 30 T cell receptor beta chains derived from one specimen sequenced in a study of blood T cell repertoires in COVID-19. Measured with immunoSEQ multiplex PCR; TCRdb has only the in-frame clones, and not every one. The table has some 100,000 clones, 80% to 90% seen once. Source material: peripheral blood. Receptors originate from a human donor in a cohort sampled during active COVID-19.

The chain employs TRBV5-1 and TRBJ1-1, with 9 positions matching TRBD1. V lost 3 bases to trimming and J lost 6 bases; unmatched junction nucleotides: 9. The CDR3 covers 15 residues. Germline CDR1 SGHRS, CDR2 YFSETQ. CDR3 loop: CASSSAPQGAAEAFF. In nucleotides, the CDR3 is TGCGCCAGCAGCTCAGCCCCACAGGGGGCAGCTGAAGCTTTCTTT. Full variable domain (outside the CDR3, taken from reference TRBV5-1 and TRBJ1-1): KAGVTQTPRYLIKTRGQQVTLSCSPISGHRSVSWYQQTPGQGLQFLFEYFSETQRNKGNFPGRFSGRQFSNSRSEMNVSTLELGDSALYLCASSSAPQGAAEAFFGQGTRLTVV.

J is TRBJ2-2 and V is TRBV5-8; TRBD2 matches at 7 bases. This CDR3 has 15 residues. Germline V gene data show CDR1 as SGHTS and CDR2 as YDEGEE. V lost 5 bases and J lost 2; bases outside the gene matches: 6. DNA for the CDR3: TGTGCCAGCAGTCGTCTAGCGGCAAACACCGGGGAGCTGTTTTTT. The encoded protein is CASSRLAANTGELFF.

The J gene is TRBJ1-1, the V gene TRBV9; TRBD1 aligns across 10 bases. Germline V gives CDR1 SGDLS, CDR2 YYNGEE. The CDR3 sequence is 15 residues long. With 4 bases clipped from V and 4 bases from J, the junction kept 7 bases outside the gene matches. CDR3 nucleotides: TGTGCCAGCAGCCAGACAGGGGGCGCGTCCACTGAAGCTTTCTTT. Its translation: CASSQTGGASTEAFF.

This clone was detected only a few times. J is TRBJ2-5 and V is TRBV19; 8 bases line up with TRBD2. This CDR3 has 14 amino acids. Trimming removed 1 base from V and 5 bases from J; junction bases left unmatched: 3. Germline-derived CDR1 and CDR2 are LNHDA and SQIVND (reference sequence). CDR3 residues: CASSIAGGIETQYF. The CDR3 DNA reads TGTGCCAGTAGTATAGCGGGAGGGATTGAGACCCAGTACTTC.

The V and J genes are TRBV6-6 and TRBJ1-5; TRBD1 matches at 7 bases. V shed 6 bases and J 6 bases; nucleotides not matched to a gene: 8. The germline V gene encodes CDR1 MNHNY and CDR2 SVGAGI (reference sequence). The CDR3 is made up of 14 amino acids. CDR3 in amino acids: CASRHTGVRQPQHF. For the CDR3, the DNA is TGTGCCAGCAGACATACAGGGGTACGTCAGCCCCAGCATTTT.

V usage is TRBV6-5 and J usage is TRBJ1-1; 7 positions agree with TRBD1. The CDR3 is 15 amino acids. V was clipped by 5 bases and J by 3 bases; unmatched bases: 9. Germline CDR1 reads MNHEY; CDR2 reads SVGAGI. Here the CDR3 reads CASSLSIRGDTEAFF. The DNA for the CDR3 is TGTGCCAGCAGTCTATCCATCAGGGGGGACACTGAAGCTTTCTTT.

This clone was seen only a few times. The CDR3 sequence: CASSPGQGWGYTF. The CDR3 nucleotides read TGTGCCAGCAGTCCCGGACAGGGCTGGGGCTACACCTTC. This chain connects TRBV6-5 to TRBJ1-2, with 8 bases that match TRBD1. Germline CDR1 and CDR2: MNHEY and SVGAGI. The V segment lost 5 bases and the J segment 8 bases; nucleotides outside the gene matches: 7. The CDR3 totals 13 residues.

The chain combines TRBV19 with TRBJ2-5; D may be TRBD1 (6 bases). Trimming removed 3 bases at V and 1 base at J, with 12 bases between. The CDR3 totals 15 residues. Germline values: CDR1 LNHDA, CDR2 SQIVND (reference sequence). The CDR3 DNA follows: TGTGCCAGTAGTATCCGTAGGACAGCCCAAGAGACCCAGTACTTC. Its protein product is CASSIRRTAQETQYF. Combining the CDR3 with reference TRBV19 and TRBJ2-5 gives the whole variable domain DGGITQSPKYLFRKEGQNVTLSCEQNLNHDAMYWYRQDPGQGLRLIYYSQIVNDFQKGDIAEGYSVSREKKESFPLTVTSAQKNPTAFYLCASSIRRTAQETQYFGPGTRLLVL.

The chain has TRBV12-3 or TRBV12-4 and TRBJ1-2; D is undetermined. This CDR3 is 13 amino acids long. Trimming removed 6 bases at V and 8 bases at J, with 16 bases between. CDR3 region: CASSPRTSGGYTF. Written as DNA, the CDR3 is TGTGCCAGCAGCCCCCGGACCTCGGGAGGCTACACCTTC.

The chain is built from TRBV6-1 and TRBJ1-2, with 8 bases aligning to TRBD1. Germline lookup yields CDR1 MNHNS and CDR2 SASEGT. V lost 3 bases to trimming and J lost 4 bases; unmatched junction nucleotides: 4. The CDR3 contains 14 residues. The CDR3 DNA follows: TGTGCCAGCAGTGAGCAGGGGGCGAGCTATGGCTACACCTTC. Translated, it gives CASSEQGASYGYTF.

This clone was counted only a few times. The J gene is TRBJ1-6, the V gene TRBV6-2 or TRBV6-3; D is possibly TRBD1 (6 bases). CDR3 length: 16 residues. CDR1 is MNHEY and CDR2 is SVGEGT in the germline V gene. Trimming stripped 2 bases from V and 0 bases from J, with 8 bases between. The CDR3 nucleotides are TGTGCCAGCAGTTACGGACAGAGCTCCTATAATTCACCCCTCCACTTT. Encoded protein: CASSYGQSSYNSPLHF.

The rearrangement uses TRBV12-3 or TRBV12-4 and TRBJ1-2; D call uncertain. The CDR3 loop spans 13 amino acids. With 6 bases removed from V and 3 bases from J, the gap between germline ends came to 11 bases. The CDR3 DNA follows: TGTGCCAGCAGCCCCACGACTGACTATGGCTACACCTTC. Amino acids: CASSPTTDYGYTF.

This clone was seen only once. This rearrangement joins TRBV12-3 or TRBV12-4 to TRBJ2-3, with D unclear. V lost 3 bases to trimming and J lost 6 bases, with 7 bases between them. CDR3 length: 12 amino acids. In nucleotides, the CDR3 is TGTGCCAGCAGTTTGTATGTGGATACGCAGTATTTT. It codes for CASSLYVDTQYF.

The rearrangement links TRBV27 to TRBJ1-4; D possibly corresponds to TRBD1 (6 bases). The CDR3 runs 15 residues. The germline CDR1 and CDR2 sequences are MNHEY and SMNVEV (reference sequence). The V end was cut by 2 bases, the J end by 7 bases, with 14 bases between. This chain's CDR3 is CASSLMGAIGEKLFF. The CDR3 bases are TGTGCCAGCAGTTTAATGGGGGCTATTGGTGAAAAACTGTTTTTT. Full variable domain (outside the CDR3, taken from reference TRBV27 and TRBJ1-4): EAQVTQNPRYLITVTGKKLTVTCSQNMNHEYMSWYRQDPGLGLRQIYYSMNVEVTDKGDVPEGYKVSRKEKRNFPLILESPSPNQTSLYFCASSLMGAIGEKLFFGSGTQLSVL.

In its sample, this clone was seen once. The rearrangement links TRBV15 to TRBJ1-1; D ambiguous. Germline values: CDR1 LNHNV, CDR2 YYDKDF (reference sequence). This CDR3 comprises 13 residues. With 5 bases removed from V and 1 base from J, the gap between germline ends came to 8 bases. Here the CDR3 reads CATSPGPNTEAFF. The CDR3, as DNA: TGTGCCACCAGCCCGGGTCCGAACACTGAAGCTTTCTTT.

The V call is TRBV7-9, the J call TRBJ2-2, with a weak D call TRBD1 (6 bases). The V and J ends lost 5 bases and 5 bases respectively, with 12 bases between them. The CDR3 consists of 14 residues. CDR1 and CDR2 from the germline V gene are SEHNR and FQNEAQ (reference sequence). Written as DNA, the CDR3 is TGTGCCAGCAGCCCCCGCCAGGGGACCGGGGAGCTGTTTTTT. Protein product: CASSPRQGTGELFF.

The CDR3 sequence is CASRPRDRSEQYF. The CDR3 coding sequence is TGTGCCAGCAGACCCCGGGACAGGTCCGAGCAGTACTTC. The chain combines TRBV6-6 with TRBJ2-7; 8 bases align to TRBD1. V dropped 6 bases and J dropped 6; count of bases not matched to a gene: 7. From germline, CDR1 is MNHNY and CDR2 SVGAGI (reference sequence). The CDR3 covers 13 residues.

This chain uses TRBV7-8 with TRBJ2-3, with TRBD1 matching 9 bases. Germline values: CDR1 SGHVS, CDR2 FQNEAQ. V lost 7 bases, J lost 0 bases, and 8 bases stayed unmatched. CDR3 size: 16 residues. CDR3: CASNPDRGGSTDTQYF. DNA for the CDR3: TGTGCCAGCAACCCGGACAGGGGAGGAAGCACAGATACGCAGTATTTT.

The chain uses TRBV11-2 and TRBJ1-2; the D is unclear. Germline assignment: CDR1 SGHAT and CDR2 FQNNGV. The CDR3 length is 13 residues. V lost 0 bases, J lost 8 bases, and 10 bases lay in between. The CDR3 bases are TGTGCCAGCAGCTTAGATCGAGGCGGCGGCTACACCTTC. This codes for CASSLDRGGGYTF.

This clone was observed a single time. Here the CDR3 DNA reads TGTGCCAGCAAACTAGGATTGGGTGAGCAGTTCTTC. Its protein product is CASKLGLGEQFF. This chain connects TRBV3-1 (or the pseudogene TRBV3-2) to TRBJ2-1; a possible D gene is TRBD2 (5 bases). V lost 7 bases, J lost 9 bases, and 13 bases lay in between. The CDR3 extends over 12 amino acids. Per the germline V gene, CDR1 is LGHDT and CDR2 is YNNKEL (reference sequence).

The CDR3 loop reads CASSPRALDEQYF. As DNA, the CDR3 is TGTGCCAGCAGTCCCAGGGCTCTGGACGAGCAGTACTTC. This chain links TRBV6-5 with TRBJ2-7, with D perhaps matching TRBD1 (5 bases). Between the trimmed V and J ends, which lost 5 bases and 5 bases, there was a span of 13 bases. The CDR3 consists of 13 residues. Germline V gene lookup returns CDR1 MNHEY and CDR2 SVGAGI.

To note about this clone: Other DNA sequences within the sample encode an identical CDR3. The chain uses TRBV18 and TRBJ2-3, with 8 bases identical to TRBD2. CDR3 length: 16 residues. CDR1 is KGHSH and CDR2 is LQKENI in the germline V gene. J lost 1 base, V lost 1 base, and 4 bases had no gene match. The CDR3 spells CASSPLRGGGTDTQYF. CDR3 DNA: TGTGCCAGCTCACCACTACGGGGGGGCGGCACAGATACGCAGTATTTT.

This chain links TRBV30 with TRBJ1-1; D is perhaps TRBD1 (5 bases). The V end was cut by 0 bases, the J end by 4 bases, with 12 bases between. The germline V gene encodes CDR1 GTSNPN and CDR2 SVGIG (reference sequence). The CDR3 sequence is 14 residues long. CDR3 sequence reads: CAWSVRGGGTEAFF. Here the CDR3 DNA reads TGTGCCTGGAGTGTACGTGGGGGGGGCACTGAAGCTTTCTTT.

The chain links TRBV19 to TRBJ2-3; 8 nucleotides line up with TRBD2. Germline V gives CDR1 LNHDA, CDR2 SQIVND (reference sequence). CDR3 length equals 17 residues. With V trimmed by 2 bases and J by 2 bases, 9 bases remained unmatched. The CDR3 reads CASSINRAGAPTDTQYF. DNA for the CDR3: TGTGCCAGTAGTATAAATAGAGCGGGGGCACCCACAGATACGCAGTATTTT.

The rearrangement links TRBV6-2 or TRBV6-3 to TRBJ1-1, with D perhaps TRBD1 (6 bases). The CDR3 runs 14 residues. Germline V lookup: CDR1 MNHEY, CDR2 SVGEGT. Trimming took off 4 bases at V and 1 base at J, with 10 bases between the two ends. The CDR3 sequence is CASSLSGANTEAFF. The CDR3, as DNA: TGTGCCAGCAGTTTATCAGGGGCGAACACTGAAGCTTTCTTT.

The chain couples TRBV19 to TRBJ1-1; TRBD1 aligns across 9 bases. Trimming at V came to 5 bases and at J to 4 bases, leaving 5 bases not matched to a gene. Germline CDR1 reads LNHDA; CDR2 reads SQIVND (reference sequence). CDR3 size: 14 residues. CDR3 sequence: CASSPGQGITEAFF. The CDR3 bases are TGTGCCAGTAGTCCGGGACAGGGAATCACTGAAGCTTTCTTT.

The count of this clone is one. The genes are TRBV6-5 and TRBJ1-2; TRBD1 matches 8 bases. Germline values: CDR1 MNHEY, CDR2 SVGAGI. The CDR3 has 15 residues. V lost 0 bases, J lost 7 bases, and 7 bases stayed unmatched. The CDR3 coding sequence is TGTGCCAGCAGTTACTCAGGACAGGGAATGAGTGGCTACACCTTC. It encodes CASSYSGQGMSGYTF.

The V call is TRBV5-1, the J call TRBJ1-3; the D is unclear. The V and J ends lost 5 bases and 1 base respectively, with 10 bases between them. CDR3 length equals 14 residues. Germline lookup yields CDR1 SGHRS and CDR2 YFSETQ. CDR3 loop: CASSSESSGNTIYF. CDR3 DNA: TGCGCCAGCAGTTCTGAGTCATCTGGAAACACCATATATTTT.

The chain combines TRBV10-3 with TRBJ2-7; D gene ambiguous. The CDR3 is 14 residues long. V gave up 4 bases and J gave up 0 bases, with 10 bases separating them. Germline loops: CDR1 ENHRY, CDR2 SYGVKD. The CDR3 loop reads CAISGSMSSYEQYF. CDR3 nucleotides: TGTGCCATCAGTGGCTCCATGAGCTCCTACGAGCAGTACTTC.

The genes are TRBV15 and TRBJ2-5, with D maybe TRBD2 (5 bases). V was trimmed by 3 bases and J by 4 bases, leaving 9 bases between them. The CDR3 contains 13 residues. Germline values: CDR1 LNHNV, CDR2 YYDKDF (reference sequence). CDR3 amino acids: CATSSPRGETQYF. CDR3 sequence (DNA): TGTGCCACCAGCAGTCCCCGGGGAGAGACCCAGTACTTC. Together with reference TRBV15 and TRBJ2-5, the CDR3 gives the full variable domain: DAMVIQNPRYQVTQFGKPVTLSCSQTLNHNVMYWYQQKSSQAPKLLFHYYDKDFNNEADTPDNFQSRRPNTSFCFLDIRSPGLGDTAMYLCATSSPRGETQYFGPGTRLLVL.